The present T cell receptor beta chain was sequenced within a study of T cells in Graves' hyperthyroidism and ophthalmopathy. A few counts support this clonotype. RNA transcripts served as the template for amplifying TCR beta CDR3 regions. HTBI primers were used for first-round RT-PCR of the TCR CDR3. One entry per CDR3 protein results from TCRdb running MiXCR on the multiplex PCR reads. The sample carries approximately 530,000 distinct CDR3 sequences, around 15% recorded once. Sequenced sample: blood. The TCR was taken from a woman between 18 and 29 years old with Graves' hyperthyroidism.

The CDR3 bases are TGTGCCAGCAGCACGTACAACACCGGGGAGCTGTTTTTT. It specifies CASSTYNTGELFF. The chain recombines TRBV5-6 with TRBJ2-2; no clear D. This CDR3 is built from 13 residues. Looked up from germline, CDR1 is SGHDT and CDR2 is YYEEEE. V was cut by 4 bases and J by 2 bases, with 6 bases left in between.